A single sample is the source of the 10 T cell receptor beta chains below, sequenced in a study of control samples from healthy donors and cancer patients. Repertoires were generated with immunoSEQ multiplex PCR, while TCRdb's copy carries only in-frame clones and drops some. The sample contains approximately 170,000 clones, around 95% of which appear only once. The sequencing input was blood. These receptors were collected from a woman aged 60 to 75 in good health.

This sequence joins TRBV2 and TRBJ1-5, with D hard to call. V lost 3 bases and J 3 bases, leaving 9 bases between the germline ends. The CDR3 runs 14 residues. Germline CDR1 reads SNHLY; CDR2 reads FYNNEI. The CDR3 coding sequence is TGTGCCAGCAGTGACCGGAATTACAATCAGCCCCAGCATTTT. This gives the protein CASSDRNYNQPQHF.

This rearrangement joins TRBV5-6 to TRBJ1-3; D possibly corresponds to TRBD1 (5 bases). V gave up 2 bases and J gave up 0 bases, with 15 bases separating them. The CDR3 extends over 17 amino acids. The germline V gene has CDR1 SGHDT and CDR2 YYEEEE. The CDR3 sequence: CASSFWGGGLSGNTIYF. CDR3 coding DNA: TGTGCCAGCAGCTTTTGGGGGGGAGGACTCTCTGGAAACACCATATATTTT.

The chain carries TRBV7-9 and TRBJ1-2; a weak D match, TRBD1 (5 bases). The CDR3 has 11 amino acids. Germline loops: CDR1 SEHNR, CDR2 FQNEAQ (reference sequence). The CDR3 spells CAEGWGYGYTF. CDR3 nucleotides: TGTGCAGAGGGGTGGGGGTATGGCTACACCTTC.

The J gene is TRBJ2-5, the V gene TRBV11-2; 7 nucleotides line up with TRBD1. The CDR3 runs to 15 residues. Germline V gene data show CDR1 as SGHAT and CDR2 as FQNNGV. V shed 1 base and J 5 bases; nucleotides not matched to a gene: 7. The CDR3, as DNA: TGTGCCAGCAGCTTAGGACAGGGACGGGCGGAGACCCAGTACTTC. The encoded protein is CASSLGQGRAETQYF.

The DNA of the CDR3 is TGTGCCTGGAGCGCCAGAAGGGACACTGAAGCTTTCTTT. It encodes CAWSARRDTEAFF. This chain connects TRBV30 to TRBJ1-1; no firm D call. The CDR3 is 13 amino acids. In germline, CDR1 is GTSNPN, CDR2 SVGIG (reference sequence). V lost 3 bases and J 3 bases, leaving 11 bases between the germline ends. The whole variable domain, filled in from reference TRBV30 and TRBJ1-1, reads SQTIHQWPATLVQPVGSPLSLECTVEGTSNPNLYWYRQAAGRGLQLLFYSVGIGQISSEVPQNLSASRPQDRQFILSSKKLLLSDSGFYLCAWSARRDTEAFFGQGTRLTVV.

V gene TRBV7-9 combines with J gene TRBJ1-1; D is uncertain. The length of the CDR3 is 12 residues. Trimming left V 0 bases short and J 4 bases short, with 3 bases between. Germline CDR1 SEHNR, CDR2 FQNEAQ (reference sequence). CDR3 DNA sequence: TGTGCCAGCAGCTTAGCAGGCACTGAAGCTTTCTTT. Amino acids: CASSLAGTEAFF.

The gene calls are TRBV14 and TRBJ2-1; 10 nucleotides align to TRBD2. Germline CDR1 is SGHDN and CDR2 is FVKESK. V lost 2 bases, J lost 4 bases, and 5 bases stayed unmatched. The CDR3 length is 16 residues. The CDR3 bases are TGTGCCAGCAGCCAACTAAAACTAGCGGGGTACAATGAGCAGTTCTTC. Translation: CASSQLKLAGYNEQFF.

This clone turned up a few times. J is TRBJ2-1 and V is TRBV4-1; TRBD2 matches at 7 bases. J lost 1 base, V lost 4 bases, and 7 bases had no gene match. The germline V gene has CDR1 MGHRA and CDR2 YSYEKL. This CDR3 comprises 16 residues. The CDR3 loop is CASSPPFSGSYNEQFF. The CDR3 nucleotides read TGCGCCAGCAGCCCCCCCTTTAGCGGGTCCTACAATGAGCAGTTCTTC.

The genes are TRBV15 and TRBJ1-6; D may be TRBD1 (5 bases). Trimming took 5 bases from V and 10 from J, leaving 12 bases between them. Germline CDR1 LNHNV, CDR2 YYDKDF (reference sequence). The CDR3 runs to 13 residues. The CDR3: CATSGRDGSPLHF. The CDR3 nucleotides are TGTGCCACCAGCGGCAGGGATGGCTCACCCCTCCACTTT.

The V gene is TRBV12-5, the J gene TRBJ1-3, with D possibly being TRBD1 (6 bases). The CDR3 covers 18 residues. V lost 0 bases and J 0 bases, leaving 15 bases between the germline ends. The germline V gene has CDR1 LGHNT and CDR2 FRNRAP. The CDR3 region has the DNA TGTGCTAGTGGTTTGGTACCAGGGGTGACGAGCTCTGGAAACACCATATATTTT. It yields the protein CASGLVPGVTSSGNTIYF.